This T cell receptor beta chain was identified during a study of blood T cell repertoires in COVID-19. Across the study: COVID-19 samples from acute and convalescent phases originated in the United States, Italy and Spain.

In the original processing: Amplification from reference gene primers served as the basis for estimated nucleated cell counts. Method: immunoSEQ multiplex PCR; TCRdb's copy keeps in-frame clones and lacks some. V and J calls and clone size follow that table, whereas D and trimming were derived from the DNA. Here the sample spans about 64,000 clones, approximately 78% being singletons. The Seattle patients, enrolled during active infection, were followed longitudinally. Germline loops: CDR1 SGHNT, CDR2 YYREEE (reference sequence). The CDR3 extends over 16 amino acids. V dropped 0 bases and J dropped 14; count of bases not matched to a gene: 13.

This clonotype was sampled from a man in his 60s with COVID-19, enrolled during active disease. The sample was peripheral blood. V usage is TRBV5-4 and J usage is TRBJ1-6, with 8 bases aligning to TRBD1. The CDR3 DNA reads TGTGCCAGCAGCTTGGTGGGACAGGCCAACTTGGGGACCCTCCACTTT. Translated, it gives CASSLVGQANLGTLHF.